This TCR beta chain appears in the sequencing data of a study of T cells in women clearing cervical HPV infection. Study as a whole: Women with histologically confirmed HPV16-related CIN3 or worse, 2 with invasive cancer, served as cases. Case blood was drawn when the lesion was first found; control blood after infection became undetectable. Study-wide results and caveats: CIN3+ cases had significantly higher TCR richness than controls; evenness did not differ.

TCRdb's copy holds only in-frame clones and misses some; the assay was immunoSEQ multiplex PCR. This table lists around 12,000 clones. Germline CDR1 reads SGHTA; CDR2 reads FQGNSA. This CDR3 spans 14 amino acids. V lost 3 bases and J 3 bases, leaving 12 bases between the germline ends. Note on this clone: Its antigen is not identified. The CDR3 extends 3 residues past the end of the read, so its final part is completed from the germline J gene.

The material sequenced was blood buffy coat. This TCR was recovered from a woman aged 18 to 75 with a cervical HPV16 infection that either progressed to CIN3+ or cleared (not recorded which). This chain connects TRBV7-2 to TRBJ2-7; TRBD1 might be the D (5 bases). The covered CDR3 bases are TGTGCCAGCAGCTTTAAGACGGACAACTACGAG. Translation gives CASSFKTDNYE. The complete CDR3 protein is CASSFKTDNYEQYF.